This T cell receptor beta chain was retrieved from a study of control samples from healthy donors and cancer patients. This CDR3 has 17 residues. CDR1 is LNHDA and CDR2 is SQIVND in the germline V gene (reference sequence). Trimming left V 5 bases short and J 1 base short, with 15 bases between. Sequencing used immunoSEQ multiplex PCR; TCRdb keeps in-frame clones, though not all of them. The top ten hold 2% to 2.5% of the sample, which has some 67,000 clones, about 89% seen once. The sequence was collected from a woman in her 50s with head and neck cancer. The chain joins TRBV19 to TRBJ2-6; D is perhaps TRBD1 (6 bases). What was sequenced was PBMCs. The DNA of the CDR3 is TGTGCCAGTAGTGTCCGGGACACTCCGTCTGGGGCCAACGTCCTGACTTTC. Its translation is CASSVRDTPSGANVLTF.